What follows are 30 T cell receptor beta chains derived from one specimen sequenced in a study of T cell repertoires in cytomegalovirus infection. TCRdb reprocessed the reads with MiXCR, giving one entry per CDR3 protein. The sample gives about 130,000 distinct CDR3 sequences, 7% to 9.5% of which show up once; 10% is in the top ten. Material: PBMCs. These receptors came from a human donor in good health (CMV status not recorded). Some clones in this sample may be carry-over from other donors' samples.

This clonotype was seen repeatedly, ten times or more. This sequence joins TRBV7-9 and TRBJ1-1; no clear D. Trimming left V 1 base short and J 1 base short, with 10 bases between. This CDR3 has 15 residues. CDR1 and CDR2 (germline): SEHNR, FQNEAQ (reference sequence). The CDR3 reads CASSLVVYRNTEAFF. For the CDR3, the DNA is TGTGCCAGCAGCTTAGTGGTGTACCGGAACACTGAAGCTTTCTTT.

A few counts support this clonotype. This rearrangement joins TRBV12-3 or TRBV12-4 to TRBJ2-5; 7 nucleotides match TRBD1. CDR3 size: 14 residues. Trimming removed 8 bases from V and 1 base from J; junction bases left unmatched: 7. The CDR3, as DNA: TGTGCCAGCGCACCGACAGGGACCCAAGAGACCCAGTACTTC. Its protein is CASAPTGTQETQYF.

In this sample, this clonotype turned up many times. This chain uses TRBV7-4 with TRBJ2-1; D is undetermined. V was pared by 8 bases and J by 0 bases, with 11 bases between. CDR3 length: 14 amino acids. Germline V gene sequence: CDR1 SGHVT, CDR2 SQSDAQ. The CDR3 protein is CASSWYDSYNEQFF. The CDR3 DNA sequence: TGTGCCAGCTCCTGGTATGACTCCTACAATGAGCAGTTCTTC.

The sample holds many counts of this clonotype. This chain joins TRBV20-1 and TRBJ2-3; D is perhaps TRBD2 (5 bases). This CDR3 contains 15 residues. The germline V gene encodes CDR1 DFQATT and CDR2 SNEGSKA (reference sequence). V lost 0 bases to trimming and J lost 1 base, with 11 bases between them. CDR3: CSARDAMGGTDTQYF. DNA for the CDR3: TGCAGTGCTAGAGATGCGATGGGAGGCACAGATACGCAGTATTTT.

This clonotype was seen repeatedly, ten times or more. This chain joins TRBV7-2 and TRBJ2-3; maybe TRBD1 (5 bases). Germline CDR1 and CDR2: SGHTA and FQGNSA. Trimming shortened V by 0 bases and J by 2 bases, and 12 bases separated the two germline ends. The CDR3 contains 16 residues. CDR3 coding DNA: TGTGCCAGCAGCTTAGCGCCTGGGGCCCACACAGATACGCAGTATTTT. As protein: CASSLAPGAHTDTQYF.

This clonotype was picked up many times. The chain recombines TRBV11-3 with TRBJ2-7; no reliable D call. Trimming left V 0 bases short and J 5 bases short, with 11 bases between. The CDR3 has 14 residues. Germline CDR1 is SGHNT and CDR2 is YENEEA. CDR3: CASSLDANLNEQYF. As DNA, the CDR3 is TGTGCCAGCAGCTTAGACGCAAACCTCAACGAGCAGTACTTC.

The sample holds many counts of this clonotype. The rearrangement links TRBV19 to TRBJ1-2; TRBD1 matches at 7 bases. With 5 bases clipped from V and 4 bases from J, the junction kept 7 bases outside the gene matches. This CDR3 is 14 amino acids long. Germline lookup yields CDR1 LNHDA and CDR2 SQIVND (reference sequence). In DNA, the CDR3 is TGTGCCAGTAGTCCGGGACAGAGCACCTATGGCTACACCTTC. It is translated as CASSPGQSTYGYTF.

This clonotype was detected many times. This chain's CDR3 is CASTLNPGTGFSGELFF. In nucleotides, the CDR3 is TGTGCCAGTACACTCAACCCCGGGACAGGGTTTTCCGGGGAGCTGTTTTTT. The chain couples TRBV19 to TRBJ2-2; 9 positions match TRBD1. Germline values: CDR1 LNHDA, CDR2 SQIVND (reference sequence). V gave up 7 bases and J gave up 6 bases; unmatched junction bases: 15. This CDR3 contains 17 residues.

This clonotype was recorded a few times. The genes are TRBV9 and TRBJ2-2, with D uncertain. Trimming pared 3 bases from V and 3 bases from J, leaving 6 bases between. Germline V gene lookup returns CDR1 SGDLS and CDR2 YYNGEE. CDR3 size: 13 residues. For the CDR3, the DNA is TGTGCCAGCAGCGGTCTTTACACCGGGGAGCTGTTTTTT. Protein: CASSGLYTGELFF. The full variable domain, with the rest looked up from reference TRBV9 and TRBJ2-2, is DSGVTQTPKHLITATGQRVTLRCSPRSGDLSVYWYQQSLDQGLQFLIQYYNGEERAKGNILERFSAQQFPDLHSELNLSSLELGDSALYFCASSGLYTGELFFGEGSRLTVL.

At least ten counts were recorded for this clonotype. The chain has TRBV4-1 and TRBJ1-2; D possibly corresponds to TRBD1 (6 bases). CDR1 and CDR2 from the germline V gene are MGHRA and YSYEKL. Trimming took 0 bases from V and 3 from J, leaving 11 bases between them. The CDR3 has 15 amino acids. The CDR3: CASSQDGQLHYGYTF. The CDR3 DNA is TGCGCCAGCAGCCAAGATGGACAGCTTCACTATGGCTACACCTTC.

V gene TRBV20-1 combines with J gene TRBJ2-1, with D perhaps being TRBD1 or TRBD2 (5 bases each). Trimming took 2 bases from V and 3 from J, leaving 14 bases between them. There are 15 residues in the CDR3. The germline V gene has CDR1 DFQATT and CDR2 SNEGSKA (reference sequence). CDR3 DNA sequence: TGCAGTGCTAGATCCCGGGGCTTGTTCTACAATGAGCAGTTCTTC. It yields the protein CSARSRGLFYNEQFF.

This clonotype was observed a few times. The V call is TRBV29-1, the J call TRBJ1-1, with D hard to call. The germline V and J ends were trimmed by 3 bases and 0 bases, with 8 bases remaining between them. This CDR3 has 13 residues. The V gene's germline CDR1 is SQVTM and CDR2 ANQGSEA. CDR3 nucleotide sequence: TGCAGCGTTGATACCAGTGTGAACACTGAAGCTTTCTTT. Residues: CSVDTSVNTEAFF.

The V gene is TRBV7-9, the J gene TRBJ2-3; 8 bases align to TRBD1. This CDR3 spans 14 amino acids. CDR1 is SEHNR, CDR2 FQNEAQ, per germline (reference sequence). With V trimmed by 4 bases and J by 2 bases, 2 bases remained unmatched. CDR3 in amino acids: CASSSDRVTDTQYF. The CDR3 nucleotides read TGTGCCAGCAGCTCGGACAGGGTCACAGATACGCAGTATTTT.

This clonotype was seen more than once but under ten times. The J gene is TRBJ2-7, the V gene TRBV7-9, with 9 bases matching TRBD1. Germline V gene lookup returns CDR1 SEHNR and CDR2 FQNEAQ (reference sequence). Trimming removed 5 bases from V and 6 bases from J; junction bases left unmatched: 11. This CDR3 has 15 amino acids. The CDR3 here is CASSGSGTGIFEQYF. CDR3 DNA: TGTGCCAGCAGCGGGTCCGGGACAGGGATCTTCGAGCAGTACTTC.

The V gene is TRBV20-1, the J gene TRBJ2-5; D is undetermined. The CDR3 loop spans 15 amino acids. The V end lost 5 bases, the J end lost 4 bases, and 20 bases lay between the germline ends. Germline V gene data show CDR1 as DFQATT and CDR2 as SNEGSKA (reference sequence). The CDR3 loop reads CSASRSTAFLETQYF. The DNA of the CDR3 is TGCAGTGCTTCCCGAAGCACAGCTTTTCTAGAGACCCAGTACTTC.

This clonotype occurred many times. The CDR3 loop reads CATSSPGTGIKGEQFF. CDR3 DNA sequence: TGTGCCACCAGCAGCCCCGGGACAGGGATCAAGGGTGAGCAGTTCTTC. The V gene is TRBV15, the J gene TRBJ2-1; 9 bases are shared with TRBD1. This CDR3 has 16 residues. The trim removed 3 bases at V and 9 bases at J, leaving 12 bases unmatched. Germline V gives CDR1 LNHNV, CDR2 YYDKDF (reference sequence).

At least ten counts were recorded for this clonotype. V gene TRBV28 combines with J gene TRBJ1-1; D remains ambiguous. The CDR3 is made up of 15 amino acids. CDR1 is MDHEN and CDR2 is SYDVKM in the germline V gene. V was pared by 1 base and J by 5 bases, with 14 bases between. The CDR3 DNA reads TGTGCCAGCAGTTTATACGGACGAGGAGGAACTGAAGCTTTCTTT. This codes for CASSLYGRGGTEAFF.

This clonotype has a handful of counts. V is TRBV10-3 and J is TRBJ2-1; TRBD1 is a possible D gene (7 bases). This CDR3 is 12 amino acids long. Germline CDR1 reads ENHRY; CDR2 reads SYGVKD. Trimming left V 9 bases short and J 6 bases short, with 12 bases between. CDR3 amino acids: CAISRGANEQFF. CDR3 sequence (DNA): TGTGCCATTAGCAGGGGGGCCAATGAGCAGTTCTTC.

There are many counts of this clonotype. The rearrangement uses TRBV19 and TRBJ2-1; 7 bases agree with TRBD2. Unmatched junction bases numbered 10, after V lost 1 base and J lost 4 bases. The germline gives CDR1 LNHDA, CDR2 SQIVND (reference sequence). There are 17 residues in the CDR3. CDR3 amino acids: CASSIALGGASYNEQFF. The CDR3 region has the DNA TGTGCCAGTAGTATAGCTTTGGGAGGGGCTTCTTACAATGAGCAGTTCTTC.

This clonotype was seen at least ten times. The V and J genes are TRBV29-1 and TRBJ2-2; tentative D call: TRBD1 (5 bases). V was cut by 2 bases and J by 6 bases, with 13 bases left in between. CDR1 and CDR2 from the germline V gene are SQVTM and ANQGSEA. This CDR3 comprises 14 residues. The CDR3, as DNA: TGCAGCGTTGAAAGGGGTTCGGGCGCCGGGGAGCTGTTTTTT. It encodes CSVERGSGAGELFF.

As for this clonotype: A much larger clone differs by one base, so this may be a read error. The CDR3 sequence is CASSLEYRDRMKLFF. In nucleotides, the CDR3 is TGTGCCAGCAGCCTAGAATACCGGGACAGAATGAAACTGTTTTTT. J is TRBJ1-4 and V is TRBV28; 7 bases map to TRBD1. Germline V gene lookup returns CDR1 MDHEN and CDR2 SYDVKM. V was pared by 6 bases and J by 11 bases, with 15 bases of the junction left unmatched. This CDR3 is built from 15 residues.

This clonotype was observed many times. The genes are TRBV5-5 and TRBJ1-1; maybe TRBD1 (5 bases). The germline CDR1 and CDR2 sequences are SGHKS and YYEKEE (reference sequence). This CDR3 is built from 15 residues. V gave up 0 bases and J gave up 4 bases, with 13 bases separating them. CDR3 sequence reads: CASSLGGGLSTEAFF. CDR3 nucleotides: TGTGCCAGCAGCTTGGGTGGGGGGTTGAGCACTGAAGCTTTCTTT.

This clonotype was seen at least ten times. The rearrangement links TRBV12-3 or TRBV12-4 to TRBJ1-6; D not resolved. The CDR3 is 12 amino acids. The V end was cut by 3 bases, the J end by 9 bases, with 6 bases between. The DNA of the CDR3 is TGTGCCAGCAGTTTCTTCGGTTCACCCCTCCACTTT. This encodes CASSFFGSPLHF.

This clonotype was picked up a small number of times. The DNA for the CDR3 is TGCAGTGCTCCGGAACAGGACGGTCTCATGAACACTGAAGCTTTCTTT. Its translation is CSAPEQDGLMNTEAFF. The J gene is TRBJ1-1, the V gene TRBV20-1; D is possibly TRBD1 (5 bases). The CDR3 has 16 amino acids. The germline CDR1 and CDR2 sequences are DFQATT and SNEGSKA (reference sequence). With 5 bases removed from V and 0 bases from J, the gap between germline ends came to 19 bases.

This sequence joins TRBV28 and TRBJ1-1; D remains ambiguous. Germline loops: CDR1 MDHEN, CDR2 SYDVKM. Between the trimmed V and J ends, which lost 3 bases and 1 base, there was a span of 6 bases. There are 13 residues in the CDR3. This CDR3 reads CASSLNGNTEAFF. DNA for the CDR3: TGTGCCAGCAGTTTGAACGGGAACACTGAAGCTTTCTTT.

In this sample, this clonotype turned up a few times. Relative to the germline gene, one junction end is altered; a read error may explain this. The J gene is TRBJ2-7, the V gene TRBV28; tentative D call: TRBD1 (7 bases). Germline V gene sequence: CDR1 MDHEN, CDR2 SYDVKM. This CDR3 spans 14 amino acids. DNA for the CDR3: TGTGCCAGCATTTGGAGGGGGCTCTCCGACGAGCAGTACTTC. This translates into CASIWRGLSDEQYF.

This clonotype was observed at least ten times. The chain is built from TRBV28 and TRBJ1-6, with D unresolved. This CDR3 has 15 residues. The V and J ends lost 2 bases and 7 bases respectively, with 12 bases between them. CDR1 and CDR2 (germline): MDHEN, SYDVKM. The CDR3 here is CASSLLGSTNSPLHF. CDR3 bases: TGTGCCAGCAGTTTACTCGGATCCACCAATTCACCCCTCCACTTT.

There are a few counts of this clonotype. An end of the junction does not agree with germline; a read error may underlie this. The chain uses TRBV7-9 and TRBJ1-2; D gene ambiguous. The CDR3 length is 14 residues. Germline V gene lookup returns CDR1 SEHNR and CDR2 FQNEAQ (reference sequence). The CDR3 DNA is TGTGCCAGCACCTTAGCAAAACCAGGCTATGGCTACACCTTC. It translates to CASTLAKPGYGYTF.

Ten or more counts support this clonotype. This chain joins TRBV3-1 and TRBJ1-1; D not certain. The CDR3 totals 13 residues. Trimming removed 1 base from V and 4 bases from J, with 7 bases in between. Germline V gene data show CDR1 as LGHDT and CDR2 as YNNKEL (reference sequence). The CDR3 region is CASSQVWSTEAFF. CDR3 DNA: TGTGCCAGCAGCCAAGTTTGGAGCACTGAAGCTTTCTTT.

This clonotype was recorded many times. The chain has TRBV25-1 and TRBJ2-2; the D call may be TRBD1 or TRBD2 (6 bases each). Germline V gene lookup returns CDR1 MGHDK and CDR2 SYGVNS. Trimming took 8 bases from V and 6 from J, leaving 13 bases between them. The CDR3 has 13 amino acids. DNA of the CDR3: TGTGCCAGCCGGGGGCGGGACCCCGGGGAGCTGTTTTTT. It translates to CASRGRDPGELFF.